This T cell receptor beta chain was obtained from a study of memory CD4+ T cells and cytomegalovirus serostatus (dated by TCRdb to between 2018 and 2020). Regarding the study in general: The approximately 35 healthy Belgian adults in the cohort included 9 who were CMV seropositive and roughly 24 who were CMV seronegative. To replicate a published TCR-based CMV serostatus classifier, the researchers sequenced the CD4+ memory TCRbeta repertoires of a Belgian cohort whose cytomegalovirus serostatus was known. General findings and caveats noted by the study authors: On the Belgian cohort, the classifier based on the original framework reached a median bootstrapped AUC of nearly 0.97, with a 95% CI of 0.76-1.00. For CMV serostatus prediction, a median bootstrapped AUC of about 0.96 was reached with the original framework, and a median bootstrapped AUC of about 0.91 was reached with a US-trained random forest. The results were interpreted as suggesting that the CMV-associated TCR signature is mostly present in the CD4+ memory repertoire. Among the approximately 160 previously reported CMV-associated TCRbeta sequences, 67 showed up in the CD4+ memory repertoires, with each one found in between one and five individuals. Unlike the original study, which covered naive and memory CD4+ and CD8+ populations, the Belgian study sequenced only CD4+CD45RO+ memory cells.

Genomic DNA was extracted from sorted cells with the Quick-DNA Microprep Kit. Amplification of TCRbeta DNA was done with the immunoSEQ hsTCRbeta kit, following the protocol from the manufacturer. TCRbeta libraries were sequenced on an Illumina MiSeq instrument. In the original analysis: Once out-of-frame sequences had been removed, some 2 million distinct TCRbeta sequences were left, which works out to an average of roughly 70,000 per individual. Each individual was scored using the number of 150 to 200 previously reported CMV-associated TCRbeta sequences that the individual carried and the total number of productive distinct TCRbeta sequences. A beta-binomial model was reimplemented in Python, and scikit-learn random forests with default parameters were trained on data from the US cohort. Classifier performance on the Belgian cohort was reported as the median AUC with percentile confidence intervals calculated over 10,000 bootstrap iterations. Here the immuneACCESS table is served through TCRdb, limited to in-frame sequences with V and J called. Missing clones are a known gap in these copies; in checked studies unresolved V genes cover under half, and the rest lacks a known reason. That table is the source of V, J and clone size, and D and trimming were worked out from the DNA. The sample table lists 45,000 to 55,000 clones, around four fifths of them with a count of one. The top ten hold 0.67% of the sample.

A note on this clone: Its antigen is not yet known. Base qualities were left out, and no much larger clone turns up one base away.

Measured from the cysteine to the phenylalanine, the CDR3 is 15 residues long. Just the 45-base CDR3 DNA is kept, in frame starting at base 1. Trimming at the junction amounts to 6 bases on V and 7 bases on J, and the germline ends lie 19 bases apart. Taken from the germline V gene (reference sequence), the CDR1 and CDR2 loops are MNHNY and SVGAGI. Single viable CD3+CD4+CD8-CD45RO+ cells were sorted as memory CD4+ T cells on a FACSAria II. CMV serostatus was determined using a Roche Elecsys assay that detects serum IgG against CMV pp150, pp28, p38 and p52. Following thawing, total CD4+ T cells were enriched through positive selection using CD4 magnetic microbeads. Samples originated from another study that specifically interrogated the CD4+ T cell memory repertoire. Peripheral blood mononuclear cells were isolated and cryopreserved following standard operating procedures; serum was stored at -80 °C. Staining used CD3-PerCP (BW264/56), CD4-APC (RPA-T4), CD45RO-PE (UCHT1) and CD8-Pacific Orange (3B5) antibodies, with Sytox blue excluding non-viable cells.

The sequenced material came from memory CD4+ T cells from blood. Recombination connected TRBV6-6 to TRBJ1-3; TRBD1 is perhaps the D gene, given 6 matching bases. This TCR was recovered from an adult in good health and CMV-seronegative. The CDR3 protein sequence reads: CASSRGPATGNTIYF. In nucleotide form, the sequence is TGTGCCAGCAGCAGGGGCCCTGCCACAGGGAACACCATATATTTT.